This TCR beta chain was recorded in a study of control samples from healthy donors and cancer patients. From germline, CDR1 is MNHNY and CDR2 SVGAGI (reference sequence). The V gene lost 7 bases and the J gene lost 4 bases, with 17 bases spanning the gap. The CDR3 is made up of 14 amino acids. The table came from immunoSEQ multiplex PCR; TCRdb's copy has only in-frame clones and leaves some out. Of about 70,000 clones listed, around 84% are singletons. The chain has TRBV6-6 and TRBJ2-7; tentatively, D is TRBD1 or TRBD2 (6 bases each). Sequences were obtained from PBMCs. The TCR sequence derives from a woman aged 45-65 years with lung cancer. CDR3 amino acids: CASTRRGEAYEQYF. CDR3 nucleotides: TGTGCCAGCACCAGAAGGGGGGAAGCTTACGAGCAGTACTTC.